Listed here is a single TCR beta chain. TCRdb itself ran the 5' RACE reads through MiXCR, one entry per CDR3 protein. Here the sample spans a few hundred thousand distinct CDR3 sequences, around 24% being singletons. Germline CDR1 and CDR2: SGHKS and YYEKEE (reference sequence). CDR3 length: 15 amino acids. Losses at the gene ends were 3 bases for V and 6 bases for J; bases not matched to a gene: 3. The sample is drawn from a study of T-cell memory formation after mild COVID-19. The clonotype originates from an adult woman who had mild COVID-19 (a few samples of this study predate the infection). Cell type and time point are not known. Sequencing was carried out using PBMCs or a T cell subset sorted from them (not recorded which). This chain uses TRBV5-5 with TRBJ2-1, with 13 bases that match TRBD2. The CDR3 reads CASSYTSGRANEQFF. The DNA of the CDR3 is TGTGCCAGCAGCTACACTAGCGGGAGGGCCAATGAGCAGTTCTTC.